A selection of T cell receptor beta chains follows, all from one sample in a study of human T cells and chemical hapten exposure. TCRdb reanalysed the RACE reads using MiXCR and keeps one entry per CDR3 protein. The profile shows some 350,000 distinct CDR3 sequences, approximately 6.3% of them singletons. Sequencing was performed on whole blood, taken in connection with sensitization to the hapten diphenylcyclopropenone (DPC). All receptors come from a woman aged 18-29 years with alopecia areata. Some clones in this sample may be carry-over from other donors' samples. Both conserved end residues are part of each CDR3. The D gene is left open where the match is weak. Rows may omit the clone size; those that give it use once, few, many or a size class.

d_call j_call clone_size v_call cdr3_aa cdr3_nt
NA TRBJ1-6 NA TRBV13 CASSPRGTPLHF TGTGCCAGCAGCCCCCGTGGTACGCCCCTCCACTTT
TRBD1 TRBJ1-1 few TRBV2 CASSNYDRAGTEAFF TGTGCCAGCAGTAACTATGACAGGGCGGGCACTGAAGCTTTCTTT
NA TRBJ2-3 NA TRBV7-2 CASSSDRTDTQYF TGTGCCAGCAGCTCGGACCGAACAGATACGCAGTATTTT
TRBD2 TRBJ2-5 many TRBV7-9 CASSSPSGEETQYF TGTGCCAGCAGCTCCCCCAGCGGGGAAGAGACCCAGTACTTC
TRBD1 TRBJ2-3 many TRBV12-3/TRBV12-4 CASSSRDRDTDTQYF TGTGCCAGCAGTTCACGGGACAGGGACACAGATACGCAGTATTTT
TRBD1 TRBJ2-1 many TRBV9 CASSVGLGQGENEQFF TGTGCCAGCAGCGTTGGATTAGGACAGGGGGAAAATGAGCAGTTCTTC
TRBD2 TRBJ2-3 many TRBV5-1 CASSLASGGDTQYF TGCGCCAGCAGCTTGGCCAGCGGGGGAGATACGCAGTATTTT
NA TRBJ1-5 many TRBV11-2 CASSFSGSNQPQHF TGTGCCAGCAGCTTTAGCGGTAGCAATCAGCCCCAGCATTTT
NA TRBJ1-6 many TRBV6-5 CASSYRGVWNNSPLHF TGTGCCAGCAGTTACCGGGGGGTTTGGAATAATTCACCCCTCCACTTT
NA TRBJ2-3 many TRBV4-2 CASSQETSYADTQYF TGTGCCAGCAGCCAAGAAACTAGCTACGCAGATACGCAGTATTTT
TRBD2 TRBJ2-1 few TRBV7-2 CASVLAGGNEQFF TGTGCCAGCGTCCTCGCGGGGGGAAATGAGCAGTTCTTC
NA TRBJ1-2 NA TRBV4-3 CASSQDIRAVNTF TGCGCCAGCAGCCAAGATATTCGGGCGGTCAACACCTTC
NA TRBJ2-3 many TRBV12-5 CASGLGGTDTQYF TGTGCCAGCGGTTTAGGAGGCACAGATACGCAGTATTTT
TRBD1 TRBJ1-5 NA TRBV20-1 CSARDGGRGSNQPQHF TGCAGTGCTAGAGATGGTGGCAGGGGGAGCAATCAGCCCCAGCATTTT
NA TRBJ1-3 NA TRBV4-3 CASSQDVGVGIGNTIYF TGCGCCAGCAGCCAAGATGTGGGAGTAGGTATAGGAAACACCATATATTTT
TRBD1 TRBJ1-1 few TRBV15 CATSAQTGAANTEAFF TGTGCCACCAGCGCCCAAACAGGGGCTGCGAACACTGAAGCTTTCTTT
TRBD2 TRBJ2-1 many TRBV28 CASSGGEQFF TGTGCCAGCAGCGGGGGGGAGCAGTTCTTC
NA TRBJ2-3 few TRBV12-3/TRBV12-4 CASSWTFLSTDTQYF TGTGCCAGCAGTTGGACGTTTCTTAGCACAGATACGCAGTATTTT